The sequence of this T cell receptor beta chain was determined in a study of cytomegalovirus exposure and HLA in healthy donors. The V and J ends lost 3 bases and 1 base respectively, with 18 bases between them. CDR1 is ENHRY, CDR2 SYGVKD, per germline. The CDR3 covers 17 residues. Assay: immunoSEQ multiplex PCR; the TCRdb copy retains only in-frame clones and omits some. The sample contains under 150,000 clones, around 90% of which appear only once. The sequenced sample was PBMCs. This clonotype was sampled from a man younger than 35 in good health and CMV-seropositive. The genes are TRBV10-3 and TRBJ1-2; the D gene is possibly TRBD1 (5 bases). Here the CDR3 DNA reads TGTGCCATCAGTGAACTTCTCCCCAAGACAGATAACTATGGCTACACCTTC. Its translation is CAISELLPKTDNYGYTF.